One sample yielded the 17 T cell receptor beta chains listed below, sequenced in a study of T cells after posttransplantation cyclophosphamide. The protocol was immunoSEQ multiplex PCR, while the TCRdb copy is restricted to in-frame clones and leaves out a portion. The data contain some 47,000 clones, just over 85% of them singletons. Material for sequencing was PBMCs. Every receptor here comes from a man aged 25-45 years with a blood cancer, CMV-positive, and with a related stem cell donor.

The chain recombines TRBV6-6 with TRBJ2-7; D is possibly TRBD1 (6 bases). Trimming stripped 3 bases from V and 4 bases from J, with 16 bases between. This CDR3 is 15 amino acids long. Germline CDR1 and CDR2: MNHNY and SVGAGI (reference sequence). CDR3 coding DNA: TGTGCCAGCAGTTATCTACAGGGAGCGGAGTACGAGCAGTACTTC. Protein sequence: CASSYLQGAEYEQYF.

This chain connects TRBV11-2 to TRBJ1-2, with D hard to call. The V end was cut by 1 base, the J end by 3 bases, with 9 bases between. Germline CDR1 and CDR2: SGHAT and FQNNGV. This CDR3 spans 14 amino acids. CDR3 nucleotides: TGTGCCAGCAGCTTAGGGACTTTATACTATGGCTACACCTTC. This codes for CASSLGTLYYGYTF. Filled out from reference TRBV11-2 and TRBJ1-2, the complete variable domain reads EAGVAQSPRYKIIEKRQSVAFWCNPISGHATLYWYQQILGQGPKLLIQFQNNGVVDDSQLPKDRFSAERLKGVDSTLKIQPAKLEDSAVYLCASSLGTLYYGYTFGSGTRLTVV.

The chain couples TRBV19 to TRBJ1-1; 8 bases match TRBD1. There are 16 residues in the CDR3. The V and J ends lost 1 base and 10 bases, in that order; junction bases with no gene match: 14. The V gene's germline CDR1 is LNHDA and CDR2 SQIVND (reference sequence). CDR3 sequence (DNA): TGTGCCAGTAGTATAGGATTCGGGACAGGATCGTCATCAGCTTTCTTT. Its translation is CASSIGFGTGSSSAFF.

The chain joins TRBV6-6 to TRBJ1-5; 9 nucleotides align to TRBD1. The CDR3 extends over 14 amino acids. V was pared by 7 bases and J by 4 bases, with 5 bases of the junction left unmatched. Per germline, CDR1 MNHNY and CDR2 SVGAGI (reference sequence). The chain's CDR3 is CASIGQGRNQPQHF. Written as DNA, the CDR3 is TGTGCCAGCATTGGACAGGGGCGGAATCAGCCCCAGCATTTT.

The CDR3 region has the DNA TGTGCCAGCAGCTTAGTAGCTCACACTGAAGCTTTCTTT. Amino acid sequence: CASSLVAHTEAFF. The rearrangement links TRBV11-2 to TRBJ1-1; D gene ambiguous. The CDR3 is 13 amino acids. The germline V gene has CDR1 SGHAT and CDR2 FQNNGV. With 1 base removed from V and 3 bases from J, the gap between germline ends came to 6 bases.

J is TRBJ2-5 and V is TRBV11-3; the D gene is possibly TRBD1 (5 bases). V gave up 2 bases and J gave up 4 bases, with 14 bases separating them. Germline loops: CDR1 SGHNT, CDR2 YENEEA. This CDR3 comprises 15 residues. CDR3 protein: CASSLTFQGRETQYF. The DNA for the CDR3 is TGTGCCAGCAGCTTAACTTTTCAGGGTCGAGAGACCCAGTACTTC.

CDR3 sequence reads: CATSRSPGASGDTQYF. CDR3 bases: TGTGCCACCAGCAGGAGCCCGGGGGCTAGCGGAGATACGCAGTATTTT. This chain uses TRBV15 with TRBJ2-3; weak D call: TRBD2 (7 bases). CDR3 size: 16 residues. V gave up 3 bases and J gave up 5 bases, with 18 bases separating them. Germline V gene sequence: CDR1 LNHNV, CDR2 YYDKDF (reference sequence).

This chain connects TRBV28 to TRBJ2-1, with 9 bases lining up with TRBD1. Germline V gives CDR1 MDHEN, CDR2 SYDVKM. The CDR3 totals 14 residues. Unmatched junction bases numbered 6, after V lost 5 bases and J lost 7 bases. This CDR3 reads CASSRDRVVNEQFF. The DNA for the CDR3 is TGTGCCAGCAGTAGGGACAGGGTTGTGAATGAGCAGTTCTTC. The entire variable domain, with the rest obtained from reference TRBV28 and TRBJ2-1, is as follows: DVKVTQSSRYLVKRTGEKVFLECVQDMDHENMFWYRQDPGLGLRLIYFSYDVKMKEKGDIPEGYSVSREKKERFSLILESASTNQTSMYLCASSRDRVVNEQFFGPGTRLTVL.

The chain has TRBV2 and TRBJ2-1; D unclear. The CDR3 is made up of 15 amino acids. The V end lost 0 bases, the J end lost 8 bases, and 14 bases lay between the germline ends. In germline, CDR1 is SNHLY, CDR2 FYNNEI. The CDR3: CASSEALAIGDEQFF. CDR3 coding DNA: TGTGCCAGCAGTGAAGCGCTGGCCATCGGAGATGAGCAGTTCTTC.

The chain employs TRBV5-1 and TRBJ1-2, with 8 bases lining up with TRBD1. This CDR3 region has 14 residues. Germline CDR1 SGHRS, CDR2 YFSETQ. V shed 4 bases and J 3 bases; nucleotides not matched to a gene: 5. The CDR3, as DNA: TGCGCCAGCAGCCCCTTGACAGGGGACTATGGCTACACCTTC. Its translation: CASSPLTGDYGYTF.

This clone has more than one count but fewer than ten. The chain is built from TRBV14 and TRBJ1-4; 9 nucleotides match TRBD1. V lost 0 bases to trimming and J lost 8 bases; unmatched junction nucleotides: 7. The germline CDR1 and CDR2 sequences are SGHDN and FVKESK. The CDR3 has 16 amino acids. As DNA, the CDR3 is TGTGCCAGCAGCCAAGATCTCAGGACAGGGGAAGAAAAACTGTTTTTT. This translates into CASSQDLRTGEEKLFF.

CDR3 sequence (DNA): TGTGCCAGCAGCTCGGGGTTGGACAGGTCCTACACCTTC. This translates into CASSSGLDRSYTF. V usage is TRBV7-2 and J usage is TRBJ1-2, with 7 bases identical to TRBD1. The germline V gene encodes CDR1 SGHTA and CDR2 FQGNSA. The CDR3 is made up of 13 amino acids. With V trimmed by 4 bases and J by 10 bases, 9 bases remained unmatched.

This rearrangement joins TRBV5-1 to TRBJ2-3, with a weak D call TRBD1 (6 bases). The CDR3 has 16 amino acids. CDR1 is SGHRS and CDR2 is YFSETQ in the germline V gene. V lost 0 bases, J lost 1 base, and 12 bases lay in between. The CDR3 coding sequence is TGCGCCAGCAGCTTGGGGGCCCGGACAGGCACAGATACGCAGTATTTT. This translates into CASSLGARTGTDTQYF. Complete variable domain (other parts from reference TRBV5-1 and TRBJ2-3): KAGVTQTPRYLIKTRGQQVTLSCSPISGHRSVSWYQQTPGQGLQFLFEYFSETQRNKGNFPGRFSGRQFSNSRSEMNVSTLELGDSALYLCASSLGARTGTDTQYFGPGTRLTVL.

V is TRBV5-8 and J is TRBJ1-5, with a tentative D call TRBD1 (6 bases). The CDR3 spans 13 residues. V shed 6 bases and J shed 6 bases, with 13 bases lying between them. CDR1 and CDR2 from the germline V gene are SGHTS and YDEGEE. The CDR3 loop is CASTQGMGQPQHF. The CDR3 region has the DNA TGTGCCAGCACCCAGGGGATGGGTCAGCCCCAGCATTTT.

The chain couples TRBV6-5 to TRBJ1-1, with no clear D. Deletions cut 5 bases from V and 4 bases from J, with 11 bases between. Germline V gene sequence: CDR1 MNHEY, CDR2 SVGAGI. This CDR3 is built from 13 residues. The CDR3 DNA is TGTGCCAGCAGTGAATGGGGAGCCACTGAAGCTTTCTTT. Translating gives CASSEWGATEAFF.

This clone was seen once. The CDR3: CASSSGTSGSYEQYF. The CDR3 DNA is TGTGCCAGCAGCTCCGGGACTAGCGGCTCCTACGAGCAGTACTTC. The rearrangement joins TRBV11-3 to TRBJ2-7; 11 nucleotides line up with TRBD2. The CDR3 extends over 15 amino acids. V gave up 4 bases and J gave up 0 bases; unmatched junction bases: 2. Per the germline V gene, CDR1 is SGHNT and CDR2 is YENEEA. The entire variable domain, with the rest obtained from reference TRBV11-3 and TRBJ2-7, is as follows: EAGVVQSPRYKIIEKKQPVAFWCNPISGHNTLYWYLQNLGQGPELLIRYENEEAVDDSQLPKDRFSAERLKGVDSTLKIQPAELGDSAVYLCASSSGTSGSYEQYFGPGTRLTVT.

V and J are TRBV5-1 and TRBJ2-1; the match to TRBD2 covers 11 bases. Trimming took 1 base from V and 8 from J; bases not matched to a gene: 8. This CDR3 contains 16 residues. Per germline, CDR1 SGHRS and CDR2 YFSETQ. CDR3 sequence: CASSLSIGLAGYEQFF. CDR3 sequence (DNA): TGCGCCAGCAGCTTGTCGATTGGACTAGCGGGTTATGAGCAGTTCTTC.